These T cell receptor beta chains were read from a single sample in a study of shared clonotypes between healthy human individuals. The repertoire was sequenced with immunoSEQ multiplex PCR; TCRdb's copy has only in-frame clones and lacks some. The table shows about 2.5 million clones, with 92% occurring only once. Sequencing input: naive CD4+ T cells from PBMCs. The receptors were gathered from a man between 18 and 29 years old in good health. Some clones in this sample may be carry-over from other donors' samples. CDR3s include the opening cysteine and the closing phenylalanine or tryptophan. D genes are given only for firm matches. Where a row states a size, it is once, few, many or the class of an expanded clone; other rows omit it.

v_call: TRBV5-8; clone_size: NA; j_call: TRBJ2-2; d_call: NA; cdr3_length: 14; cdr3_aa: CASSLNRNTGELFF; cdr3_nt: TGTGCCAGCAGCTTAAACAGGAACACCGGGGAGCTGTTTTTT
v_call: TRBV6-5; clone_size: once; j_call: TRBJ2-7; d_call: NA; cdr3_length: 12; cdr3_aa: CASSEGFHEQYF; cdr3_nt: TGTGCCAGCAGTGAAGGGTTTCACGAGCAGTACTTC
v_call: TRBV29-1; clone_size: NA; j_call: TRBJ1-4; d_call: NA; cdr3_length: 15; cdr3_aa: CSVLPQQTPNEKLFF; cdr3_nt: TGCAGCGTTCTGCCACAACAGACTCCTAATGAAAAACTGTTTTTT
v_call: TRBV7-9; clone_size: NA; j_call: TRBJ1-5; d_call: NA; cdr3_length: 16; cdr3_aa: CASSLGSGSGNQPQHF; cdr3_nt: TGTGCCAGCAGCTTAGGGTCGGGATCCGGCAATCAGCCCCAGCATTTT
v_call: TRBV18; clone_size: NA; j_call: TRBJ2-1; d_call: TRBD1; cdr3_length: 15; cdr3_aa: CASSIGQVSYNEQFF; cdr3_nt: TGTGCCAGCTCAATCGGACAGGTATCCTACAATGAGCAGTTCTTC
v_call: TRBV28; clone_size: NA; j_call: TRBJ1-1; d_call: TRBD1; cdr3_length: 14; cdr3_aa: CASSSDRDYAEAFF; cdr3_nt: TGTGCCAGCAGTTCCGACAGGGATTACGCTGAAGCTTTCTTT
v_call: TRBV20-1; clone_size: NA; j_call: TRBJ1-1; d_call: NA; cdr3_length: 10; cdr3_aa: CSATRTEAFF; cdr3_nt: TGCAGTGCTACTCGTACTGAAGCTTTCTTT
v_call: TRBV27; clone_size: NA; j_call: TRBJ2-1; d_call: NA; cdr3_length: 16; cdr3_aa: CASGPLGGPDYNEQFF; cdr3_nt: TGTGCCAGCGGGCCGCTCGGGGGCCCCGACTACAATGAGCAGTTCTTC
v_call: TRBV5-4; clone_size: NA; j_call: TRBJ1-3; d_call: NA; cdr3_length: 16; cdr3_aa: CASSSGPRNSGNTIYF; cdr3_nt: TGTGCCAGCAGCTCGGGCCCGAGAAACTCTGGAAACACCATATATTTT
v_call: TRBV5-4; clone_size: NA; j_call: TRBJ1-1; d_call: NA; cdr3_length: 15; cdr3_aa: CASSAGAVVNTEAFF; cdr3_nt: TGTGCCAGCAGCGCCGGAGCGGTCGTGAACACTGAAGCTTTCTTT
v_call: TRBV4-1; clone_size: NA; j_call: TRBJ2-5; d_call: NA; cdr3_length: 13; cdr3_aa: CASSQEASETQYF; cdr3_nt: TGCGCCAGCAGCCAAGAAGCCTCAGAGACCCAGTACTTC
v_call: TRBV10-3; clone_size: NA; j_call: TRBJ2-1; d_call: NA; cdr3_length: 15; cdr3_aa: CAISESAQGWDEQFF; cdr3_nt: TGTGCCATCAGTGAGTCGGCCCAGGGTTGGGATGAGCAGTTCTTC
v_call: TRBV6-1; clone_size: NA; j_call: TRBJ1-2; d_call: NA; cdr3_length: 15; cdr3_aa: CASSEVGGAGYGYTF; cdr3_nt: TGTGCCAGCAGTGAAGTAGGAGGCGCCGGCTATGGCTACACCTTC
v_call: TRBV19; clone_size: once; j_call: TRBJ2-1; d_call: TRBD1; cdr3_length: 15; cdr3_aa: CASTYSQGALNEQFF; cdr3_nt: TGTGCCAGTACTTATAGTCAGGGGGCCCTAAATGAGCAGTTCTTC
v_call: TRBV5-1; clone_size: NA; j_call: TRBJ1-4; d_call: TRBD1; cdr3_length: 17; cdr3_aa: CASSLGNDRGLNEKLFF; cdr3_nt: TGCGCCAGCAGCTTGGGGAACGACAGGGGGCTTAATGAAAAACTGTTTTTT
v_call: TRBV28; clone_size: NA; j_call: TRBJ2-1; d_call: TRBD2; cdr3_length: 15; cdr3_aa: CASSRGLAVYNEQFF; cdr3_nt: TGTGCCAGCAGCCGGGGACTAGCGGTATACAATGAGCAGTTCTTC
v_call: TRBV18; clone_size: NA; j_call: TRBJ2-7; d_call: TRBD1; cdr3_length: 14; cdr3_aa: CASSPLGTDYEQYF; cdr3_nt: TGTGCCAGCTCACCCCTCGGGACAGACTACGAGCAGTACTTC
v_call: TRBV4-1; clone_size: once; j_call: TRBJ2-7; d_call: TRBD1; cdr3_length: 17; cdr3_aa: CASSYKWTGDLSYEQYF; cdr3_nt: TGCGCCAGCAGCTATAAATGGACAGGGGACCTCTCCTACGAGCAGTACTTC
v_call: TRBV10-2; clone_size: NA; j_call: TRBJ1-1; d_call: NA; cdr3_length: 15; cdr3_aa: CASRALGGANTEAFF; cdr3_nt: TGCGCCAGCAGGGCCTTGGGGGGGGCGAACACTGAAGCTTTCTTT
v_call: TRBV5-5; clone_size: NA; j_call: TRBJ2-5; d_call: NA; cdr3_length: 15; cdr3_aa: CASNPPGGNQETQYF; cdr3_nt: TGTGCCAGCAACCCCCCAGGGGGGAACCAAGAGACCCAGTACTTC
v_call: TRBV19; clone_size: NA; j_call: TRBJ1-1; d_call: NA; cdr3_length: 16; cdr3_aa: CASSPMGRKSNTEAFF; cdr3_nt: TGTGCCAGTAGCCCAATGGGACGGAAGTCTAACACTGAAGCTTTCTTT
v_call: TRBV7-8; clone_size: once; j_call: TRBJ1-3; d_call: NA; cdr3_length: 15; cdr3_aa: CASSPGDLSGNTIYF; cdr3_nt: TGTGCCAGCAGCCCTGGGGATCTCTCTGGAAACACCATATATTTT
v_call: TRBV7-3; clone_size: NA; j_call: TRBJ2-2; d_call: TRBD1; cdr3_length: 16; cdr3_aa: CASSLNQGARTGELFF; cdr3_nt: TGTGCCAGCAGCTTAAACCAGGGGGCAAGGACCGGGGAGCTGTTTTTT
v_call: TRBV4-3; clone_size: NA; j_call: TRBJ2-2; d_call: NA; cdr3_length: 15; cdr3_aa: CASSQGASSLGELFF; cdr3_nt: TGCGCCAGCAGCCAAGGGGCTAGCAGCCTCGGGGAGCTGTTTTTT
v_call: TRBV11-2; clone_size: NA; j_call: TRBJ2-1; d_call: TRBD2; cdr3_length: 15; cdr3_aa: CASRETLAGWNEQFF; cdr3_nt: TGTGCCAGCAGGGAAACACTAGCGGGGTGGAATGAGCAGTTCTTC
v_call: TRBV10-3; clone_size: NA; j_call: TRBJ1-5; d_call: TRBD1; cdr3_length: 14; cdr3_aa: CAISQGEGNQPQHF; cdr3_nt: TGTGCCATCAGTCAGGGGGAGGGCAATCAGCCCCAGCATTTT
v_call: TRBV5-1; clone_size: NA; j_call: TRBJ2-7; d_call: NA; cdr3_length: 15; cdr3_aa: CASSLVIQGPHEQYF; cdr3_nt: TGCGCCAGCAGCTTGGTTATCCAGGGTCCCCACGAGCAGTACTTC
v_call: TRBV5-1; clone_size: NA; j_call: TRBJ2-5; d_call: NA; cdr3_length: 12; cdr3_aa: CASSLLGETQYF; cdr3_nt: TGCGCCAGCAGCTTGTTAGGTGAGACCCAGTACTTC
v_call: TRBV6-6; clone_size: NA; j_call: TRBJ2-1; d_call: NA; cdr3_length: 15; cdr3_aa: CASSPKGVSYNEQFF; cdr3_nt: TGTGCCAGCAGTCCAAAGGGGGTTTCCTACAATGAGCAGTTCTTC
v_call: TRBV9; clone_size: once; j_call: TRBJ1-3; d_call: NA; cdr3_length: 16; cdr3_aa: CASSRSGKDSGNTIYF; cdr3_nt: TGTGCCAGCAGCAGGAGTGGAAAAGACTCTGGAAACACCATATATTTT
v_call: TRBV10-2; clone_size: NA; j_call: TRBJ1-2; d_call: NA; cdr3_length: 11; cdr3_aa: CASNGFYGYTF; cdr3_nt: TGCGCCAGCAACGGATTCTATGGCTACACCTTC
v_call: TRBV7-2; clone_size: NA; j_call: TRBJ1-1; d_call: NA; cdr3_length: 13; cdr3_aa: CASSSQHGTEAFF; cdr3_nt: TGTGCCAGCAGCTCCCAACACGGCACTGAAGCTTTCTTT
v_call: TRBV2; clone_size: once; j_call: TRBJ2-7; d_call: TRBD2; cdr3_length: 16; cdr3_aa: CASSEFSGGLAYEQYF; cdr3_nt: TGTGCCAGCAGTGAATTCTCCGGGGGACTAGCCTACGAGCAGTACTTC
v_call: TRBV19; clone_size: NA; j_call: TRBJ1-4; d_call: NA; cdr3_length: 14; cdr3_aa: CASNGDTTNEKLFF; cdr3_nt: TGTGCCAGTAACGGAGACACGACCAATGAAAAACTGTTTTTT
v_call: TRBV28; clone_size: NA; j_call: TRBJ1-5; d_call: NA; cdr3_length: 16; cdr3_aa: CASSSRVVFGNQPQHF; cdr3_nt: TGTGCCAGCAGTTCCCGGGTCGTATTCGGCAATCAGCCCCAGCATTTT
v_call: TRBV6-6; clone_size: NA; j_call: TRBJ2-7; d_call: TRBD2; cdr3_length: 16; cdr3_aa: CASSYSQSGRGYEQYF; cdr3_nt: TGTGCCAGCAGTTACTCCCAGAGCGGGAGGGGGTACGAGCAGTACTTC
v_call: TRBV28; clone_size: NA; j_call: TRBJ2-7; d_call: TRBD2; cdr3_length: 15; cdr3_aa: CASQWGGSLAYEQYF; cdr3_nt: TGTGCCAGCCAATGGGGGGGGAGTTTAGCGTACGAGCAGTACTTC
v_call: TRBV19; clone_size: once; j_call: TRBJ2-2; d_call: NA; cdr3_length: 15; cdr3_aa: CASIRGGGDTGELFF; cdr3_nt: TGTGCCAGTATCCGAGGGGGAGGGGACACCGGGGAGCTGTTTTTT
v_call: TRBV9; clone_size: NA; j_call: TRBJ2-5; d_call: TRBD1; cdr3_length: 15; cdr3_aa: CASSARQGSQETQYF; cdr3_nt: TGTGCCAGCAGCGCCCGACAGGGTTCCCAAGAGACCCAGTACTTC
v_call: TRBV10-3; clone_size: NA; j_call: TRBJ2-3; d_call: TRBD2; cdr3_length: 16; cdr3_aa: CAISGLAGASTDTQYF; cdr3_nt: TGTGCCATCAGTGGGCTAGCGGGAGCTAGCACAGATACGCAGTATTTT
v_call: TRBV7-6; clone_size: NA; j_call: TRBJ2-6; d_call: TRBD1; cdr3_length: 18; cdr3_aa: CASSPLDRASAGANVLTF; cdr3_nt: TGTGCCAGCAGCCCGTTGGACAGGGCGTCGGCTGGGGCCAACGTCCTGACTTTC
v_call: TRBV27; clone_size: NA; j_call: TRBJ2-5; d_call: NA; cdr3_length: 10; cdr3_aa: CASSYKTQYF; cdr3_nt: TGTGCCAGCAGTTACAAGACCCAGTACTTC
v_call: TRBV5-1; clone_size: once; j_call: TRBJ1-2; d_call: TRBD1; cdr3_length: 15; cdr3_aa: CASSLDGQGAYGYTF; cdr3_nt: TGCGCCAGCAGCTTGGATGGACAGGGGGCCTATGGCTACACCTTC
v_call: TRBV7-9; clone_size: NA; j_call: TRBJ1-4; d_call: TRBD1; cdr3_length: 14; cdr3_aa: CASSFYRGHEKLFF; cdr3_nt: TGTGCCAGCAGCTTCTACAGGGGACATGAAAAACTGTTTTTT
v_call: TRBV2; clone_size: NA; j_call: TRBJ2-6; d_call: NA; cdr3_length: 18; cdr3_aa: CASSGQSGVGAGANVLTF; cdr3_nt: TGTGCCAGCAGTGGGCAATCAGGGGTAGGGGCTGGGGCCAACGTCCTGACTTTC
v_call: TRBV7-2; clone_size: NA; j_call: TRBJ1-3; d_call: TRBD1; cdr3_length: 15; cdr3_aa: CASGNRGSNGNTIYF; cdr3_nt: TGTGCCAGCGGAAACAGGGGTAGCAATGGAAACACCATATATTTT